The present T cell receptor beta chain was sequenced within a study of shared clonotypes between healthy human individuals. Study-level background: Plates per donor: three CD4 naive, three CD4 memory, two CD8 naive, one CD8 memory.

Trimming shortened V by 2 bases and J by 0 bases, and 9 bases separated the two germline ends. The CDR3 length is 14 residues. Germline lookup yields CDR1 SGHRS and CDR2 YFSETQ. Profiled with immunoSEQ multiplex PCR; TCRdb holds only in-frame clones, not every one. This table holds 400,000 or so clones, about 96% found once. Every one of the donors was a Caucasian adult that lived in Nashville, Tennessee. V is TRBV5-1 and J is TRBJ2-7; D is undetermined. The sequencing input was memory CD8+ T cells sorted from blood. Specified subset: CD45RO+ cells pooled with CCR7-negative TemRA cells. This clonotype was sampled from a man in his thirties or forties in good health. The CDR3 DNA reads TGCGCCAGCAGCTTTTCCGCGAGCTCCTACGAGCAGTACTTC. This encodes CASSFSASSYEQYF. The full variable domain, its missing parts supplied by reference TRBV5-1 and TRBJ2-7, is KAGVTQTPRYLIKTRGQQVTLSCSPISGHRSVSWYQQTPGQGLQFLFEYFSETQRNKGNFPGRFSGRQFSNSRSEMNVSTLELGDSALYLCASSFSASSYEQYFGPGTRLTVT.